Listed below are T cell receptor beta chains from one sample, sequenced in a study of human T cells and chemical hapten exposure. Each CDR3 protein is one row after TCRdb ran MiXCR on the RACE reads. The sample consists of some 90,000 distinct CDR3 sequences, 11% of them appearing once. The sequencing here drew on whole blood, taken in connection with sensitization to the hapten diphenylcyclopropenone (DPC). These receptor sequences come from a woman in her twenties or thirties with alopecia areata. Some clones in this sample may be carry-over from other donors' samples. The CDR3 runs from the conserved cysteine through the conserved F or W. D genes are given only for firm matches. Size values are once, few and many counts, or a class for expanded clones, and some rows have none.

>many|TRBV18|-|TRBJ1-5
TGTGCCAGCTCACAGGAACCTGGGGGTCAGCCCCAGCATTTT
CASSQEPGGQPQHF
>-|TRBV6-2/TRBV6-3|-|TRBJ2-1
TGTGCCAGCAGACTACCCGGAGGTGGCAATGAGCAGTTCTTC
CASRLPGGGNEQFF
>many|TRBV4-3|TRBD2|TRBJ2-3
TGCGCCAGCAGCCAAGATCGAGCGGGAGGGCCCACAGATACGCAGTATTTT
CASSQDRAGGPTDTQYF
>-|TRBV24-1|TRBD2|TRBJ2-1
TGTGCCACCAGTGGGGGGAGGGATTCCGGCCTGAACAATGAGCAGTTCTTC
CATSGGRDSGLNNEQFF
>-|TRBV28|TRBD2|TRBJ2-3
TGTGCCAGCAAAGGCGGGGGGGCCCCTTTGTCAACCACAGATACGCAGTATTTT
CASKGGGAPLSTTDTQYF
>few|TRBV5-1|TRBD2|TRBJ2-7
TGCGCCAGCAGCTTGGATTTGAGTAGCGGGACTCAGCAGTACTTC
CASSLDLSSGTQQYF
>few|TRBV5-1|-|TRBJ1-3
TGCGCCAGCAGCTTGGCGGGGGATTCTGGAAACACCATATATTTT
CASSLAGDSGNTIYF
>few|TRBV4-2|TRBD1|TRBJ2-3
TGTGCCAGCAGCCTAGAAGAAGGGGGCGCGGTAGATACGCAGTATTTT
CASSLEEGGAVDTQYF
>many|TRBV5-4|-|TRBJ1-2
TGTGCCAGCAGCTTGGACAGAAATAACTATGGCTACACCTTC
CASSLDRNNYGYTF
>many|TRBV27|-|TRBJ2-6
TGTGCCAGCCTGACAGGTGGTTCTGGGGCCAACGTCCTGACTTTC
CASLTGGSGANVLTF
>many|TRBV25-1|TRBD1|TRBJ1-2
TGTGCCAGCAGTGGCCCAGGGGGCATCTCAGGAGGCTACACCTTC
CASSGPGGISGGYTF
>-|TRBV3-1|TRBD2|TRBJ2-5
TGTGCCAGCAGACCGTCGACTAGCGGGGGGGCCGCCGGTGAGACCCAGTACTTC
CASRPSTSGGAAGETQYF
>few|TRBV20-1|-|TRBJ1-1
TGCAGTGCTGTTAGAGAGCCACAAGCTTTCTTT
CSAVREPQAFF
>-|TRBV3-1|TRBD1|TRBJ2-6
TGTGCCAGCAGCCATAGACAGGGCGTCTCTGGGGCCAACGTCCTGACTTTC
CASSHRQGVSGANVLTF
>many|TRBV6-1|TRBD1|TRBJ1-4
TGTGCCAGCATCTCCGGACAGGGCCGGAATGAAAAACTGTTTTTT
CASISGQGRNEKLFF
>few|TRBV12-3/TRBV12-4|-|TRBJ2-2
TGTGCCAGCAGTTTAGCCCTCCAGAGAACCGGGGAGCTGTTTTTT
CASSLALQRTGELFF
>few|TRBV5-5|-|TRBJ2-3
TGTGCCAGCAGGTCAGGCTATGGGAGCACAGATACGCAGTATTTT
CASRSGYGSTDTQYF
>-|TRBV4-1|-|TRBJ2-2
TGCGCCAGCAGCCAAGAAGCGGGTAAAATCACCGGGGAGCTGTTTTTT
CASSQEAGKITGELFF
>few|TRBV6-1|-|TRBJ1-1
TGTGCCAGCAGCCTACAGGCGAAAGCTGAAGCTTTCTTT
CASSLQAKAEAFF
>few|TRBV30|-|TRBJ2-3
TGTGCCTGGCGCCCGGGAGTTAGGTACACAGATACGCAGTATTTT
CAWRPGVRYTDTQYF
>-|TRBV3-1|-|TRBJ2-5
TGTGCCAGCCGCACGGGGGAGACCCAGTACTTC
CASRTGETQYF
>few|TRBV18|-|TRBJ1-2
TGTGCCAGCTCACCACGAGCAGACTACGGCTACACCTTC
CASSPRADYGYTF